This is a list of T cell receptor beta chains from one sample in a study of OX40 agonist ivuxolimab in advanced cancers. Assay: immunoSEQ multiplex PCR; the TCRdb copy retains only in-frame clones and omits some. The repertoire holds about 48,000 clones, with 80% to 90% as singletons. The input for sequencing was CD4+ or CD8+ T cells sorted from blood, taken in a trial of the OX40 agonist ivuxolimab. The receptors originated from an adult with an advanced solid tumor such as melanoma, head and neck, liver or kidney cancer. CDR3s include the opening cysteine and the closing phenylalanine or tryptophan. The D gene is left open where the match is weak. Size is stated for part of the rows, as once, few or many counts, or as a class when the clone is expanded.

CSVEDPRTGEEDTQYF	TGCAGCGTTGAAGATCCCAGGACAGGGGAGGAAGATACGCAGTATTTT	TRBV29-1	TRBJ2-3	TRBD1	-
CSVEDVERATDTQYF	TGCAGCGTTGAAGATGTCGAGAGGGCGACAGATACGCAGTATTTT	TRBV29-1	TRBJ2-3	-	once
CASRLGQGPYEQYF	TGTGCCAGCAGATTAGGACAGGGCCCCTACGAGCAGTACTTC	TRBV6-1	TRBJ2-7	TRBD1	once
CANQGANTGELFF	TGTGCCAATCAGGGAGCGAACACCGGGGAGCTGTTTTTT	TRBV28	TRBJ2-2	-	-
CASSLEGGRALNEQFF	TGTGCCAGCAGCTTGGAAGGCGGGAGAGCCCTCAATGAGCAGTTCTTC	TRBV5-4	TRBJ2-1	TRBD2	-
CASSSSGFTGELFF	TGTGCCAGCAGCTCTAGCGGATTCACCGGGGAGCTGTTTTTT	TRBV5-5	TRBJ2-2	TRBD2	once
CASSGQVYEQYF	TGTGCCAGCAGTGGACAGGTCTACGAGCAGTACTTC	TRBV6-5	TRBJ2-7	TRBD1	-
CASTHQSGTNVLTF	TGTGCCAGCACCCACCAGTCTGGGACCAACGTCCTGACTTTC	TRBV5-5	TRBJ2-6	-	-
CAWSVTGNQPQHF	TGTGCCTGGAGTGTAACCGGGAATCAGCCCCAGCATTTT	TRBV30	TRBJ1-5	-	-
CAWDGSSGRGETQYF	TGTGCCTGGGACGGTAGCAGCGGGAGAGGGGAGACCCAGTACTTC	TRBV30	TRBJ2-5	TRBD2	-
CAQQRDSTDTQYF	TGTGCCCAACAGCGGGATAGCACAGATACGCAGTATTTT	TRBV2	TRBJ2-3	TRBD2	-
CASSSLAGDPETQYF	TGCGCCAGCAGTTCACTAGCGGGAGACCCAGAGACCCAGTACTTC	TRBV5-1	TRBJ2-5	TRBD2	-
CASSIDSRHQSSYEQYF	TGTGCCAGTAGTATAGATTCGAGACACCAATCCTCCTACGAGCAGTACTTC	TRBV19	TRBJ2-7	-	-
CASSPSGRGNYNEQFF	TGTGCCAGCAGCCCTAGTGGGCGCGGAAACTACAATGAGCAGTTCTTC	TRBV7-9	TRBJ2-1	-	-
CASTVAGASYEQYF	TGTGCCAGCACTGTAGCGGGAGCCTCCTACGAGCAGTACTTC	TRBV27	TRBJ2-7	TRBD2	-
CASSVEDYNSPLHF	TGTGCCAGCAGCGTAGAAGACTATAATTCACCCCTCCACTTT	TRBV9	TRBJ1-6	-	-
CASSTTGMNTEAFF	TGCGCCAGCAGCACGACAGGGATGAACACTGAAGCTTTCTTT	TRBV5-1	TRBJ1-1	TRBD1	-
CASSITGITEAFF	TGTGCCAGTAGTATAACTGGGATCACTGAAGCTTTCTTT	TRBV19	TRBJ1-1	-	few
CATSRDLGGLGNQPQHF	TGTGCCACCAGCAGAGATCTCGGGGGCTTGGGCAATCAGCCCCAGCATTTT	TRBV15	TRBJ1-5	-	-
CASNRDGDRLYEQYF	TGTGCCAGCAACAGGGACGGGGACAGACTCTACGAGCAGTACTTC	TRBV6-5	TRBJ2-7	TRBD1	-
CASSLGSWGSGANVLTF	TGTGCCAGCAGTTTAGGCTCTTGGGGGTCTGGGGCCAACGTCCTGACTTTC	TRBV27	TRBJ2-6	-	-
CASSQGQGAEKLFF	TGCGCCAGCAGCCAAGGACAGGGTGCTGAAAAACTGTTTTTT	TRBV4-1	TRBJ1-4	TRBD1	-
CASSLTDTQYF	TGTGCCAGCAGCTTAACAGATACGCAGTATTTT	TRBV7-9	TRBJ2-3	-	-
CASSDGGGGGVDEQFF	TGCGCCAGCAGTGACGGGGGCGGGGGGGGCGTCGATGAGCAGTTCTTC	TRBV10-1	TRBJ2-1	TRBD2	-
CASSLRMNTEAFF	TGTGCCAGCAGTTTAAGGATGAACACTGAAGCTTTCTTT	TRBV27	TRBJ1-1	-	-
CASSSGIQIGKLFF	TGTGCCAGCAGTTCAGGGATACAGATTGGAAAACTGTTTTTT	TRBV7-9	TRBJ1-4	-	-
CSVSEQGGGYTF	TGCAGCGTTTCAGAACAGGGTGGCGGCTACACCTTC	TRBV29-1	TRBJ1-2	-	-
CASSLGITGEKLFF	TGTGCCAGCAGTCTCGGGATCACGGGGGAAAAACTGTTTTTT	TRBV27	TRBJ1-4	-	-
CASSSPRDRAGWVYGYTF	TGTGCCAGCAGTTCCCCCCGAGACAGGGCCGGATGGGTCTATGGCTACACCTTC	TRBV28	TRBJ1-2	TRBD1	-
CASSPSGGGYGYTF	TGTGCCAGCAGCCCTTCGGGGGGAGGCTATGGCTACACCTTC	TRBV7-2	TRBJ1-2	-	-
CASSRSRILDEQYF	TGTGCCAGCAGTCGATCTAGGATTCTGGACGAGCAGTACTTC	TRBV6-5	TRBJ2-7	-	once
CASSLSGSMAQYF	TGCGCCAGCAGCTTGAGCGGGAGCATGGCCCAGTACTTC	TRBV5-1	TRBJ2-5	TRBD2	few
CASSPRQGALYEQFF	TGTGCCAGCTCACCCCGACAGGGGGCGCTTTATGAGCAGTTCTTC	TRBV18	TRBJ2-1	TRBD1	-
CASSFIQYQETQYF	TGTGCCAGCAGTTTTATCCAGTACCAAGAGACCCAGTACTTC	TRBV28	TRBJ2-5	-	-
CAWKGGITEAFF	TGTGCCTGGAAAGGGGGCATCACTGAAGCTTTCTTT	TRBV30	TRBJ1-1	TRBD1	once
CASSPRSGRFYNEQFF	TGTGCCAGCAGCCCTCGTAGCGGGAGGTTCTACAATGAGCAGTTCTTC	TRBV9	TRBJ2-1	TRBD2	-
CASSQDRENEQYF	TGCGCCAGCAGCCAAGACCGGGAGAACGAGCAGTACTTC	TRBV4-1	TRBJ2-7	-	-
CASSPRSLAGGLYEQFF	TGTGCCAGCAGCCCAAGGTCCTTAGCGGGAGGGCTCTATGAGCAGTTCTTC	TRBV27	TRBJ2-1	TRBD2	-
CASSPAGQYQPQHF	TGTGCCAGTAGTCCTGCGGGACAGTATCAGCCCCAGCATTTT	TRBV19	TRBJ1-5	TRBD1	-
CASSLGPQGYGYTF	TGTGCCAGCAGCTTAGGGCCCCAGGGCTATGGCTACACCTTC	TRBV11-2	TRBJ1-2	-	-
CAWSVKGLAGGHGRNEQFF	TGTGCCTGGAGTGTAAAGGGACTAGCGGGAGGGCACGGGAGAAATGAGCAGTTCTTC	TRBV30	TRBJ2-1	TRBD2	-
CASSEGIADTQYF	TGTGCCAGCAGTGAAGGAATTGCAGATACGCAGTATTTT	TRBV6-1	TRBJ2-3	-	-
CASSLVPGTYEQYF	TGTGCCAGCAGCTTAGTTCCAGGGACCTACGAGCAGTACTTC	TRBV11-1	TRBJ2-7	-	-
CASSVTSGRSDTQYF	TGTGCCAGCAGCGTAACTAGCGGGAGATCAGATACGCAGTATTTT	TRBV9	TRBJ2-3	TRBD2	-
CASSELVSGGSGELFF	TGTGCCAGCAGTGAACTAGTATCAGGGGGCTCCGGGGAGCTGTTTTTT	TRBV2	TRBJ2-2	TRBD1	-
CAIRNNYEQYF	TGTGCCATCAGAAACAACTACGAGCAGTACTTC	TRBV10-3	TRBJ2-7	-	once
CASSSTTGGEGEQYF	TGTGCCAGCAGTTCCACCACAGGGGGAGAGGGCGAGCAGTACTTC	TRBV6-5	TRBJ2-7	TRBD1	-
CSVEVWTDTEAFF	TGCAGCGTTGAAGTCTGGACAGATACTGAAGCTTTCTTT	TRBV29-1	TRBJ1-1	-	-
CASSFDTYNEQFF	TGTGCCAGCAGTTTTGATACTTACAATGAGCAGTTCTTC	TRBV2	TRBJ2-1	-	-
CASNTGDRGYGYTF	TGTGCCAGCAATACCGGGGACAGGGGCTATGGCTACACCTTC	TRBV28	TRBJ1-2	TRBD1	-
CASSGTGTDNEKLFF	TGTGCCAGCAGTGGGACCGGGACAGATAATGAAAAACTGTTTTTT	TRBV6-1	TRBJ1-4	TRBD1	-
CASSLAGGGAGELFF	TGTGCCAGCAGCTTGGCGGGGGGCGGCGCCGGGGAGCTGTTTTTT	TRBV5-5	TRBJ2-2	-	-
CSVGSPEQYF	TGCAGCGTTGGCAGTCCCGAGCAGTACTTC	TRBV29-1	TRBJ2-7	-	-
CASSAPTGQGRGNYGYTF	TGTGCCAGCAGTGCCCCCACGGGACAGGGGAGAGGTAACTATGGCTACACCTTC	TRBV28	TRBJ1-2	TRBD1	-
CASSPIPGTAAYEQYF	TGTGCCAGTAGCCCGATACCCGGGACAGCAGCCTACGAGCAGTACTTC	TRBV19	TRBJ2-7	TRBD1	-